This TCR beta chain was recorded in a study of blood T cells in healthy people across ages. From germline, CDR1 is MNHEY and CDR2 SMNVEV (reference sequence). The V gene lost 3 bases and the J gene lost 1 base, with 15 bases spanning the gap. CDR3 size: 16 residues. PCR was performed a second time for 7 to 11 cycles using a sample-barcoded 5' primer and a J-beta primer mix. TCRdb reprocessed the 5' RACE reads with MiXCR, giving one entry per CDR3 protein. The table shows some 860,000 distinct CDR3 sequences, with roughly three fifths occurring only once. General study points: Estimates drawn from one million T cells were deemed to understate diversity. Per million T cells, TCR beta diversity dropped roughly linearly as age increased.

Turning to this clonotype: Its antigen is not identified.

The sample taken for sequencing was blood. The chain couples TRBV27 to TRBJ1-1; D gene uncertain. The receptor comes from a man between 35 and 55 years old in good health. The CDR3 region is CASSFKAGSTNTEAFF. Written as DNA, the CDR3 is TGTGCCAGCAGTTTCAAGGCGGGCAGCACGAACACTGAAGCTTTCTTT.